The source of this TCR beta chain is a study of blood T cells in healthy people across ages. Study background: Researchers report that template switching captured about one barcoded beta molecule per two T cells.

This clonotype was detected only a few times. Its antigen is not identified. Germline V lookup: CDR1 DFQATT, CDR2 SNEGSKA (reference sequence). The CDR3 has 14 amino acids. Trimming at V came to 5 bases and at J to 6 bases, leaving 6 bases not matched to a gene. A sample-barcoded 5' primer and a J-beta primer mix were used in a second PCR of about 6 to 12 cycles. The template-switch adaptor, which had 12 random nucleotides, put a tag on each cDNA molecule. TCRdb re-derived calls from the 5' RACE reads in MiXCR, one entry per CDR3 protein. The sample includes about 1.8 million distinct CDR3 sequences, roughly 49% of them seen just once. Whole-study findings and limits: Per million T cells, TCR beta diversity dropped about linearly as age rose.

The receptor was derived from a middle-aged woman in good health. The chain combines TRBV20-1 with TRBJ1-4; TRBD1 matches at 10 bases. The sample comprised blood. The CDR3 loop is CSARTGTGDEKLFF. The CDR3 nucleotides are TGCAGTGCTCGAACCGGGACAGGGGATGAAAAACTGTTTTTT.